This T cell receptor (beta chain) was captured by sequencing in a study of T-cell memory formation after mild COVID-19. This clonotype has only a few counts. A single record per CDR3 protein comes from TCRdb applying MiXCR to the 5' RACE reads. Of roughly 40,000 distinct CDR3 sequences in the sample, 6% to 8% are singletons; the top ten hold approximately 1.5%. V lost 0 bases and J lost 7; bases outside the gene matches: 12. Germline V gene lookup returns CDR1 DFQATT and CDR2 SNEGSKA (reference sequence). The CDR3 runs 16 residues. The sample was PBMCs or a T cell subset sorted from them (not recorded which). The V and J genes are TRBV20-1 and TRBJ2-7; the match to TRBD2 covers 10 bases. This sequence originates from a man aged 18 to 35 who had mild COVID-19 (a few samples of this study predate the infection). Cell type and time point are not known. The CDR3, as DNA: TGCAGTGCTAGAGATCCCCTAGCGGGGGCTTACGTTGAGCAGTACTTC. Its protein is CSARDPLAGAYVEQYF.